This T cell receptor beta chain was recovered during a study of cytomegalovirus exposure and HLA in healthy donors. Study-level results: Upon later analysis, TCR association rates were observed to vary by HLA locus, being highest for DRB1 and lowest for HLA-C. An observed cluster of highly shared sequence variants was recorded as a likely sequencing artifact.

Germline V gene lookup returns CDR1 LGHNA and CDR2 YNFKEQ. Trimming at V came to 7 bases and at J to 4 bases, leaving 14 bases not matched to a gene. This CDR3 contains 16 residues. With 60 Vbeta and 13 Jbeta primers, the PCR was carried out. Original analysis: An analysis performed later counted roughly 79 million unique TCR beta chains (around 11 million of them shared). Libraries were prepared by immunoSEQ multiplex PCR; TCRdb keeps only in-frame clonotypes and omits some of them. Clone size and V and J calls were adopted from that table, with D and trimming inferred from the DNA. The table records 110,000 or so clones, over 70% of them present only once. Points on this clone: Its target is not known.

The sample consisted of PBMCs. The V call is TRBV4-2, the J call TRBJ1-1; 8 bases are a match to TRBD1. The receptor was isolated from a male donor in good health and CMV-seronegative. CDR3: CASTDRGQKDGTEAFF. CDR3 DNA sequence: TGTGCCAGCACCGACAGGGGCCAAAAGGACGGCACTGAAGCTTTCTTT.